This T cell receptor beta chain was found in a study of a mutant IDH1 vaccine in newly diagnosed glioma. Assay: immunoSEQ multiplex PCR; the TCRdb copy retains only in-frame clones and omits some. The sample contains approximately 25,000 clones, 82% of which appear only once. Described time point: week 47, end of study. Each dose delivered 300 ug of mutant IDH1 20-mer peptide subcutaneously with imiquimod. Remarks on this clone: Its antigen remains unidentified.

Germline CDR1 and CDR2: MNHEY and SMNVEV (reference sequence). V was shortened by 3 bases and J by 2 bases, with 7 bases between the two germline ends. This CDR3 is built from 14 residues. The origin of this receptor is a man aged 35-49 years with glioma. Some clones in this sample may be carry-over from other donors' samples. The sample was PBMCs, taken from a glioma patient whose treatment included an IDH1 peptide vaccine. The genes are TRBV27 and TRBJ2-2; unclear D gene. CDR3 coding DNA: TGTGCCAGCAGTTTTTTCATTAACACCGGGGAGCTGTTTTTT. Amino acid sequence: CASSFFINTGELFF.